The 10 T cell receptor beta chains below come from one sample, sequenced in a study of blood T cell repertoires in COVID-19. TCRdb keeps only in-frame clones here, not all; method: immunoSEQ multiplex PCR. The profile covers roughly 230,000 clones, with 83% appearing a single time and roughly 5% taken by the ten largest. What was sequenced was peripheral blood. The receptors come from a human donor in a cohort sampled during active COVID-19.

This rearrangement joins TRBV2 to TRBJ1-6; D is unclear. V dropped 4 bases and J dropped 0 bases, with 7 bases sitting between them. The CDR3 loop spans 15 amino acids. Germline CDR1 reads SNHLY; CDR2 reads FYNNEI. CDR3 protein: CASSAESSYNSPLHF. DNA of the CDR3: TGTGCCAGCAGTGCCGAGAGCTCCTATAATTCACCCCTCCACTTT.

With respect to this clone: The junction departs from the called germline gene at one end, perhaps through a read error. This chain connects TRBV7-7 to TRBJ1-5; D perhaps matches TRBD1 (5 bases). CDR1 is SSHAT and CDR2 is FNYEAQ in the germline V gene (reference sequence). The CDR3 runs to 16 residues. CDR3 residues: CASSREDRDTNQPQHF. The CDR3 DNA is TGTGCTAGCAGCCGAGAAGACAGAGACACCAATCAGCCCCAGCATTTT.

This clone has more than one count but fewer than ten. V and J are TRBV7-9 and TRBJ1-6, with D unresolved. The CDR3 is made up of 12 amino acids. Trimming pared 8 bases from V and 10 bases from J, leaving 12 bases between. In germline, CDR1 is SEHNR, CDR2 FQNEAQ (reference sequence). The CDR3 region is CASCLEASPLHF. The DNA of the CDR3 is TGTGCCAGCTGTCTGGAGGCCTCACCCCTCCACTTT.

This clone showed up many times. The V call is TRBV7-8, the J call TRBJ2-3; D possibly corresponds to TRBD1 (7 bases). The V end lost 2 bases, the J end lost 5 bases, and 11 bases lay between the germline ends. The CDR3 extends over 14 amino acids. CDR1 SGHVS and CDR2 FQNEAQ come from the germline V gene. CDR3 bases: TGTGCCAGCAGCTTAAGGAGGGGGCTAGATACGCAGTATTTT. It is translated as CASSLRRGLDTQYF.

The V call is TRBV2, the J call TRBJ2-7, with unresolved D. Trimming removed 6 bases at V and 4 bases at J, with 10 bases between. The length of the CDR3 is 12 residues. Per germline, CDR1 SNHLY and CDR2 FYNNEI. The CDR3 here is CASRGSWYEQYF. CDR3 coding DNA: TGTGCCAGCAGGGGCTCTTGGTACGAGCAGTACTTC.

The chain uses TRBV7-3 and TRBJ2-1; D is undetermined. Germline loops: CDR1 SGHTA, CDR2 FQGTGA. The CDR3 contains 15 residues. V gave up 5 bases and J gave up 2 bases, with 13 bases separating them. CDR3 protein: CASSPPGTTYNEQFF. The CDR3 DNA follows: TGTGCCAGCAGCCCCCCGGGTACTACCTACAATGAGCAGTTCTTC.

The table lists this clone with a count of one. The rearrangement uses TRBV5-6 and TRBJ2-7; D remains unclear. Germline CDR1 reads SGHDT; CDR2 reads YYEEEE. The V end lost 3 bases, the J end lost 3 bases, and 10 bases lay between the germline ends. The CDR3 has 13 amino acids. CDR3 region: CASSSLLGYEQYF. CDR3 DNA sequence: TGTGCCAGCAGCTCGCTACTTGGCTACGAGCAGTACTTC.

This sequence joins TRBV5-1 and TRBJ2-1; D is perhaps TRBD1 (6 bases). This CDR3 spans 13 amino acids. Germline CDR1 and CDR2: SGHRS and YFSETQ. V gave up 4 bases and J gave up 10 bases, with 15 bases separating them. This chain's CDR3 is CASSQDTGSEQFF. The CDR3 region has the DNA TGCGCCAGCAGCCAGGATACAGGGTCGGAGCAGTTCTTC.

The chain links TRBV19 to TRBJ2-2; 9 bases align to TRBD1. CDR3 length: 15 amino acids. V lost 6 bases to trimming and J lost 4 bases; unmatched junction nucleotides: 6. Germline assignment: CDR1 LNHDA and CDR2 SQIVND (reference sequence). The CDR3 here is CASRQGAGVTGELFF. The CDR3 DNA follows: TGTGCCAGTAGACAGGGGGCCGGGGTCACCGGGGAGCTGTTTTTT. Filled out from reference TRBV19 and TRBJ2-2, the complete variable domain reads DGGITQSPKYLFRKEGQNVTLSCEQNLNHDAMYWYRQDPGQGLRLIYYSQIVNDFQKGDIAEGYSVSREKKESFPLTVTSAQKNPTAFYLCASRQGAGVTGELFFGEGSRLTVL.

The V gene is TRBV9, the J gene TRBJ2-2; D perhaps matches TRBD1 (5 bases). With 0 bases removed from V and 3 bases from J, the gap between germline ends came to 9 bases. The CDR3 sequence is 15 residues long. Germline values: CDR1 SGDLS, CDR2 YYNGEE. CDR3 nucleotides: TGTGCCAGCAGCGTAGGGGGCACGCACACCGGGGAGCTGTTTTTT. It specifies CASSVGGTHTGELFF. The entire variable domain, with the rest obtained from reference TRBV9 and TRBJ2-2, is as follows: DSGVTQTPKHLITATGQRVTLRCSPRSGDLSVYWYQQSLDQGLQFLIQYYNGEERAKGNILERFSAQQFPDLHSELNLSSLELGDSALYFCASSVGGTHTGELFFGEGSRLTVL.